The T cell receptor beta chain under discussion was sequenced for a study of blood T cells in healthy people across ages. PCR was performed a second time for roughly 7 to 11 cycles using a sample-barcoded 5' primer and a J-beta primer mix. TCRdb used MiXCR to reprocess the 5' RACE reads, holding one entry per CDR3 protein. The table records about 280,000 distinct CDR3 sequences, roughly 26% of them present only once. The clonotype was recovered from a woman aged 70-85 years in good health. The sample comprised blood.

The CDR3 DNA sequence: TGTGCCAGCGGCCCCGCCGGGACTAGCGGGAGATATGAGCAGTTCTTC. As protein: CASGPAGTSGRYEQFF. V gene TRBV28 combines with J gene TRBJ2-1, with 14 positions matching TRBD2. Looked up from germline, CDR1 is MDHEN and CDR2 is SYDVKM. The CDR3 totals 16 residues. V gave up 8 bases and J gave up 8 bases; unmatched junction bases: 11.